The clone carrying this T cell receptor (beta chain) was observed many times. The antigen remains unidentified. Scientists amplified the TCR beta CDR3 regions from RNA transcripts. RT-PCR in the first round used HTBI primers; a second-round multiplex PCR followed. TCRdb passed the multiplex PCR reads through MiXCR, listing each CDR3 protein once. The table shows about 170,000 distinct CDR3 sequences, with over 35% occurring only once. Looked up from germline, CDR1 is MNHNS and CDR2 is SASEGT. V was clipped by 0 bases and J by 4 bases, with 12 bases between them. The CDR3 is 15 amino acids. This sample stems from a study of Graves' ophthalmopathy and Graves' hyperthyroidism. Study overall: Prior to any treatment, peripheral blood was collected at the time of initial diagnosis. Study-wide results and limits: Also, most clonotypes expanded in the thyroid above 0.001 frequency appeared in blood. Progression of ophthalmopathy was predicted by the model with 60% to 71% sensitivity and just under 75% specificity.

The source is a woman aged 40 to 50 with Graves' ophthalmopathy. The rearrangement joins TRBV6-1 to TRBJ1-1; possible D gene TRBD1, 5 bases. Sequencing input: peripheral blood. The DNA of the CDR3 is TGTGCCAGCAGTGAAGCGCCGGGACTTGGCACTGAAGCTTTCTTT. It encodes CASSEAPGLGTEAFF.